This passage covers 4 T cell receptor beta chains from one sample sequenced in a study of CD8 T cells in Susac syndrome. Random hexamers were used to reverse transcribe an amount of roughly 0.5 to 1 ug RNA. Each CDR3 protein gets one entry after TCRdb re-called the immunoSEQ multiplex PCR reads with MiXCR. This table has some 150,000 distinct CDR3 sequences, roughly 95% appearing once. The sample taken for sequencing was CD4+ T cells from PBMCs. These receptors were obtained from a human donor with Susac syndrome.

The chain recombines TRBV20-1 with TRBJ1-5; 11 bases align to TRBD1. The V and J ends lost 3 bases and 4 bases, in that order; junction bases with no gene match: 2. The CDR3 is 14 amino acids. Germline loops: CDR1 DFQATT, CDR2 SNEGSKA (reference sequence). CDR3 nucleotide sequence: TGCAGTGCTAGGGACAGGGGGCGTAATCAGCCCCAGCATTTT. Residues: CSARDRGRNQPQHF.

The V gene is TRBV20-1, the J gene TRBJ2-7, with a tentative D call TRBD1 (6 bases). This CDR3 is built from 13 residues. Germline V gives CDR1 DFQATT, CDR2 SNEGSKA (reference sequence). The CDR3 is CSARIGTSYEQYF. The CDR3 DNA sequence: TGCAGCGCCAGAATAGGGACATCGTACGAGCAGTACTTC.

The chain has TRBV24-1 and TRBJ2-1, with 14 nucleotides matching TRBD2. CDR3 length: 16 amino acids. From germline, CDR1 is KGHDR and CDR2 SFDVKD. The trim removed 4 bases at V and 7 bases at J, leaving 5 bases unmatched. CDR3 loop: CATSDPTSGGGNEQFF. CDR3 in DNA: TGTGCCACCAGTGACCCGACTAGCGGGGGGGGGAATGAGCAGTTCTTC.

The rearrangement uses TRBV7-8 and TRBJ2-7, with D perhaps TRBD1 (5 bases). Germline CDR1 is SGHVS and CDR2 is FQNEAQ. CDR3 length equals 16 residues. Trimming shortened V by 4 bases and J by 2 bases, and 18 bases separated the two germline ends. The CDR3 loop is CASSWQGSLGAYEQYF. DNA for the CDR3: TGTGCCAGCAGCTGGCAGGGCTCTCTAGGAGCCTACGAGCAGTACTTC. Looking up the rest from reference TRBV7-8 and TRBJ2-7 gives the full variable domain: GAGVSQSPRYKVAKRGQDVALRCDPISGHVSLFWYQQALGQGPEFLTYFQNEAQLDKSGLPSDRFFAERPEGSVSTLKIQRTQQEDSAVYLCASSWQGSLGAYEQYFGPGTRLTVT.